These 13 T cell receptor beta chains were all obtained from the same sample, sequenced in a study of identical twins. TCRdb fed the 5' RACE reads into MiXCR, producing one record per CDR3 protein. This table has 1.5 million to 2 million distinct CDR3 sequences, about 32% appearing once. Sequenced input: cord blood. These receptor sequences come from a newborn girl in good health.

As for this clonotype: One junction end disagrees with the germline gene, perhaps due to a read error. V gene TRBV24-1 combines with J gene TRBJ2-1, with TRBD2 identical over 15 bases. Germline values: CDR1 KGHDR, CDR2 SFDVKD. The CDR3 length is 17 residues. The CDR3 sequence: CASSGTSGRRNYNEQSF. The CDR3, as DNA: TGTGCCAGCTCCGGGACTAGCGGGAGGAGGAACTACAATGAGCAGTCCTTC.

This chain uses TRBV12-3 or TRBV12-4 with TRBJ1-2; TRBD1 agrees at 8 bases. With 4 bases clipped from V and 4 bases from J, the junction kept 8 bases outside the gene matches. The CDR3 extends over 15 amino acids. The CDR3 DNA is TGTGCCAGCAGTTCCAGGGGGCCTCAGGGCTATGGCTACACCTTC. It specifies CASSSRGPQGYGYTF.

J is TRBJ1-6 and V is TRBV20-1, with no clear D. The V end was cut by 0 bases, the J end by 0 bases, with 12 bases between. CDR1 is DFQATT and CDR2 is SNEGSKA in the germline V gene (reference sequence). The CDR3 spans 17 residues. In nucleotides, the CDR3 is TGCAGTGCTAGAGAAACCGGACGGTTCTCCTATAATTCACCCCTCCACTTT. It yields the protein CSARETGRFSYNSPLHF.

V is TRBV6-1 and J is TRBJ2-1; TRBD2 agrees at 13 bases. CDR1 and CDR2 from the germline V gene are MNHNS and SASEGT. Losses at the gene ends were 7 bases for V and 4 bases for J; bases not matched to a gene: 7. The CDR3 loop spans 16 amino acids. CDR3 sequence (DNA): TGTGCCAGCAAACTAGCGGGAGGGCTTACGTACAATGAGCAGTTCTTC. This encodes CASKLAGGLTYNEQFF.

A word on this clonotype: The junction departs from germline at one end; a sequencing error may be responsible. The CDR3 spells CASSLQQEDTQYF. CDR3 DNA: TGTGCTAGCAGCCTTCAGCAGGAAGATACGCAGTATTTT. The gene calls are TRBV7-7 and TRBJ2-3, with unresolved D. Looked up from germline, CDR1 is SSHAT and CDR2 is FNYEAQ (reference sequence). CDR3 length: 13 amino acids.

The gene calls are TRBV20-1 and TRBJ1-2; D gene uncertain. V was pared by 0 bases and J by 6 bases, with 5 bases between. The length of the CDR3 is 11 residues. Germline values: CDR1 DFQATT, CDR2 SNEGSKA (reference sequence). CDR3 nucleotides: TGCAGTGCTAGAGAACCTAATGGCTACACCTTC. As protein: CSAREPNGYTF.

This clonotype was seen repeatedly, ten times or more. This chain uses TRBV10-3 with TRBJ2-5; D might be TRBD1 (5 bases). The ends were cut back, 5 bases at V and 2 bases at J, with 6 bases in the middle. The CDR3 sequence is 12 residues long. Germline V gene sequence: CDR1 ENHRY, CDR2 SYGVKD. The CDR3 is CAISRGQETQYF. Here the CDR3 DNA reads TGTGCCATCAGTAGGGGACAAGAGACCCAGTACTTC.

This chain connects TRBV27 to TRBJ2-4; no clear D. Germline loops: CDR1 MNHEY, CDR2 SMNVEV (reference sequence). V was cut by 4 bases and J by 0 bases, with 10 bases left in between. This CDR3 region has 15 residues. CDR3 coding DNA: TGTGCCAGCAGTTACCCCGTATTAGCCAAAAACATTCAGTACTTC. Protein: CASSYPVLAKNIQYF.

The CDR3 nucleotides are TGCAGTGCTTGGGGACTAGCGGGGGGCACAGATACGCAGTATTTT. Its protein product is CSAWGLAGGTDTQYF. V gene TRBV20-1 combines with J gene TRBJ2-3; 14 bases map to TRBD2. The CDR3 totals 15 residues. Germline V gene data show CDR1 as DFQATT and CDR2 as SNEGSKA (reference sequence). Unmatched junction bases numbered 2, after V lost 5 bases and J lost 1 base.

The rearrangement uses TRBV20-1 and TRBJ2-5, with 10 bases that match TRBD2. The germline gives CDR1 DFQATT, CDR2 SNEGSKA (reference sequence). Losses at the gene ends were 1 base for V and 2 bases for J; bases not matched to a gene: 7. The CDR3 length is 16 residues. The CDR3 DNA reads TGCAGTGCTAGAGTGGGGCTAGCGGGGGATCAAGAGACCCAGTACTTC. This gives the protein CSARVGLAGDQETQYF.

This clonotype has just one count. The junction does not match germline at one end; this may be a read error. This chain uses TRBV6-6 with TRBJ1-5; weak D call: TRBD1 (5 bases). CDR1 is MNHNY and CDR2 is SVGAGI in the germline V gene (reference sequence). This CDR3 region has 16 residues. CDR3 nucleotides: TGTGCCAGCAGTGGGGACGGATCCCATAGCAGTCAGCCCCAGCATTTT. This gives the protein CASSGDGSHSSQPQHF.

This clonotype came up a few times. This rearrangement joins TRBV6-1 to TRBJ2-3, with 7 bases lining up with TRBD1. CDR3 size: 16 residues. Germline-derived CDR1 and CDR2 are MNHNS and SASEGT. J gave up 2 bases and V 0 bases, and 5 bases lay outside the gene matches. CDR3 DNA sequence: TGTGCCAGCAGTGAAGCGGGCCAGGGGGTCACAGATACGCAGTATTTT. Translating gives CASSEAGQGVTDTQYF.

This clonotype was seen only a few times. The CDR3, as DNA: TGTGCCAGCTCACCCTTTCGACTGGGTAAAGGCTCTGGGGCCAACGTCCTGACTTTC. Its protein is CASSPFRLGKGSGANVLTF. The V and J genes are TRBV18 and TRBJ2-6, with unresolved D. This CDR3 is 19 amino acids long. Germline lookup yields CDR1 KGHSH and CDR2 LQKENI. V gave up 3 bases and J gave up 0 bases, with 18 bases separating them.